A single sample is the source of the 32 T cell receptor beta chains below, sequenced in a study of T cell responses to AZD1222 COVID-19 vaccine. Here immunoSEQ multiplex PCR was the method, and the copy in TCRdb shows in-frame clones only, minus some. The sample has about 84,000 clones, about 90% seen once; the top ten hold approximately 10%. The sample consisted of peripheral blood, taken 28 days after the second AZD1222 dose. All receptors derive from an adult who received the AZD1222 COVID-19 vaccine.

A note on this clone: This CDR3 is also generated by other DNA sequences in the sample. The chain carries TRBV3-1 (or the pseudogene TRBV3-2) and TRBJ1-3; D remains ambiguous. There are 14 residues in the CDR3. Looked up from germline, CDR1 is LGHDT and CDR2 is YNNKEL (reference sequence). The V end lost 2 bases, the J end lost 0 bases, and 5 bases lay between the germline ends. The CDR3 spells CASSQPGSGNTIYF. The CDR3 DNA is TGTGCCAGCAGCCAACCAGGCTCTGGAAACACCATATATTTT.

Only one count was recorded for this clone. The chain uses TRBV30 and TRBJ2-6; 8 positions agree with TRBD1. Losses at the gene ends were 4 bases for V and 1 base for J; bases not matched to a gene: 9. The length of the CDR3 is 17 residues. Germline assignment: CDR1 GTSNPN and CDR2 SVGIG (reference sequence). CDR3 in DNA: TGTGCCTGGACCCGGGACAGGACTCCTTCTGGGGCCAACGTCCTGACTTTC. This codes for CAWTRDRTPSGANVLTF.

The chain couples TRBV28 to TRBJ1-2; TRBD1 might be the D (6 bases). The ends were cut back, 7 bases at V and 4 bases at J, with 16 bases in the middle. The CDR3 extends over 14 amino acids. From germline, CDR1 is MDHEN and CDR2 SYDVKM. The CDR3 protein is CASNIGGAPYGYTF. Written as DNA, the CDR3 is TGTGCCAGCAATATTGGGGGGGCGCCCTATGGCTACACCTTC.

The chain uses TRBV19 and TRBJ2-7; 7 bases agree with TRBD1. The CDR3 has 15 residues. Trimming took 1 base from V and 7 from J; bases not matched to a gene: 10. The germline CDR1 and CDR2 sequences are LNHDA and SQIVND (reference sequence). CDR3 nucleotides: TGTGCCAGTAGTATAGTACAGGGGATTCAGTCGGAGCAGTACTTC. Encoded protein: CASSIVQGIQSEQYF.

The rearrangement uses TRBV27 and TRBJ1-1; possible D gene TRBD1, 6 bases. Germline V lookup: CDR1 MNHEY, CDR2 SMNVEV (reference sequence). The CDR3 consists of 16 residues. Trimming pared 6 bases from V and 3 bases from J, leaving 20 bases between. The chain's CDR3 is CASSSLGGALDTEAFF. The CDR3 coding sequence is TGTGCCAGCAGCTCCCTGGGGGGGGCGCTGGACACTGAAGCTTTCTTT.

The V call is TRBV7-9, the J call TRBJ1-5, with D unresolved. V lost 1 base to trimming and J lost 3 bases, with 7 bases between them. Germline CDR1 is SEHNR and CDR2 is FQNEAQ (reference sequence). The CDR3 covers 14 residues. For the CDR3, the DNA is TGTGCCAGCAGCTTAGTCGGGGACAATCAGCCCCAGCATTTT. Translated, it gives CASSLVGDNQPQHF. Looking up the rest from reference TRBV7-9 and TRBJ1-5 gives the full variable domain: DTGVSQNPRHKITKRGQNVTFRCDPISEHNRLYWYRQTLGQGPEFLTYFQNEAQLEKSRLLSDRFSAERPKGSFSTLEIQRTEQGDSAMYLCASSLVGDNQPQHFGDGTRLSIL.

The V gene is TRBV4-1, the J gene TRBJ2-4, with 7 nucleotides matching TRBD1. Looked up from germline, CDR1 is MGHRA and CDR2 is YSYEKL. V shed 4 bases and J 6 bases; nucleotides not matched to a gene: 12. This CDR3 comprises 16 residues. Here the CDR3 reads CASSRLDRVVGNIQYF. DNA of the CDR3: TGCGCCAGCAGCCGCCTAGACAGGGTTGTTGGAAACATTCAGTACTTC.

J is TRBJ1-4 and V is TRBV13; 7 nucleotides align to TRBD1. CDR3 size: 14 residues. Per the germline V gene, CDR1 is PRHDT and CDR2 is FYEKMQ (reference sequence). Unmatched junction bases numbered 7, after V lost 5 bases and J lost 7 bases. The CDR3, as DNA: TGTGCCAGCAGCCTAACAGGGGATGGTGAAAAACTGTTTTTT. This translates into CASSLTGDGEKLFF.

The rearrangement uses TRBV5-1 and TRBJ2-3, with D perhaps assigned TRBD1 or TRBD2 (5 bases each). The germline V gene has CDR1 SGHRS and CDR2 YFSETQ. The CDR3 has 14 residues. Trimming removed 10 bases at V and 6 bases at J, with 21 bases between. CDR3 amino acids: CAASRDTEGDTQYF. CDR3 bases: TGCGCCGCCAGTCGGGATACCGAGGGGGATACGCAGTATTTT.

The V gene is TRBV29-1, the J gene TRBJ1-5, with 7 nucleotides matching TRBD1. This CDR3 has 13 residues. Germline V gene data show CDR1 as SQVTM and CDR2 as ANQGSEA. V shed 6 bases and J 6 bases; nucleotides not matched to a gene: 8. The CDR3 DNA reads TGCAGCGTCGTAGGGGGCGCGGGTCAGCCCCAGCATTTT. Translating gives CSVVGGAGQPQHF.

The J gene is TRBJ2-2, the V gene TRBV6-5; 7 bases line up with TRBD2. Losses at the gene ends were 0 bases for V and 0 bases for J; bases not matched to a gene: 1. Germline CDR1 and CDR2: MNHEY and SVGAGI. This CDR3 contains 16 residues. Here the CDR3 DNA reads TGTGCCAGCAGTTACTCGGCGGGGGCGAACACCGGGGAGCTGTTTTTT. Its translation: CASSYSAGANTGELFF.

The V call is TRBV7-2, the J call TRBJ2-7; 7 bases are a match to TRBD2. Germline assignment: CDR1 SGHTA and CDR2 FQGNSA. J was trimmed by 3 bases and V by 0 bases; bases with no gene match: 2. The CDR3 spans 14 residues. In nucleotides, the CDR3 is TGTGCCAGCAGCTTAGCGTGGGGGGGCTACGAGCAGTACTTC. This codes for CASSLAWGGYEQYF.

V gene TRBV11-2 combines with J gene TRBJ1-2; maybe TRBD1 (6 bases). Germline V gene lookup returns CDR1 SGHAT and CDR2 FQNNGV. The CDR3 has 16 amino acids. The V and J ends lost 1 base and 2 bases respectively, with 14 bases between them. CDR3 DNA sequence: TGTGCCAGCAGCTTAGCTGGCAGGGGAATCAACTATGGCTACACCTTC. Residues: CASSLAGRGINYGYTF.

The chain combines TRBV28 with TRBJ2-7, with D maybe TRBD1 (6 bases). V dropped 5 bases and J dropped 3 bases, with 20 bases sitting between them. CDR3 length: 16 residues. Per the germline V gene, CDR1 is MDHEN and CDR2 is SYDVKM. The CDR3 coding sequence is TGTGCCAGCAGTCGTGTTACAGGGTACATTGTCTACGAGCAGTACTTC. Its protein product is CASSRVTGYIVYEQYF.

CDR3 loop: CASSLGGFTEAFF. The CDR3, as DNA: TGTGCCAGCAGCTTGGGGGGGTTCACTGAAGCTTTCTTT. The chain recombines TRBV5-8 with TRBJ1-1; D possibly corresponds to TRBD1 (5 bases). Germline CDR1 SGHTS, CDR2 YDEGEE. V lost 0 bases and J lost 4, with 7 bases in between. This CDR3 region has 13 residues.

This chain links TRBV4-1 with TRBJ1-4; tentatively, D is TRBD1 (5 bases). CDR1 is MGHRA, CDR2 YSYEKL, per germline. This CDR3 is built from 16 residues. V lost 2 bases to trimming and J lost 3 bases, with 13 bases between them. In DNA form, the CDR3 reads TGCGCCAGCAGCCAACCAGGGAGTGGGTCTAATGAAAAACTGTTTTTT. This gives the protein CASSQPGSGSNEKLFF.

The chain uses TRBV27 and TRBJ2-7, with D possibly TRBD1 on 6 matching bases. The germline V gene has CDR1 MNHEY and CDR2 SMNVEV (reference sequence). V lost 0 bases to trimming and J lost 4 bases, with 13 bases between them. CDR3 length equals 15 residues. DNA of the CDR3: TGTGCCAGCAGTTTATCTCCCACAGGGTCGTACGAGCAGTACTTC. Residues: CASSLSPTGSYEQYF.

The V call is TRBV7-8, the J call TRBJ2-7; a weak D match, TRBD2 (6 bases). Germline-derived CDR1 and CDR2 are SGHVS and FQNEAQ. This CDR3 is 14 amino acids long. The V and J ends lost 5 bases and 3 bases respectively, with 14 bases between them. CDR3 bases: TGTGCCAGCAGCCGGCGGGGCCTAATCTACGAGCAGTACTTC. Its protein is CASSRRGLIYEQYF.

The chain recombines TRBV15 with TRBJ1-5; D is undetermined. V lost 1 base, J lost 5 bases, and 9 bases lay in between. Germline CDR1 and CDR2: LNHNV and YYDKDF (reference sequence). The CDR3 extends over 14 amino acids. CDR3 sequence reads: CATSRAFSDQPQHF. In DNA, the CDR3 is TGTGCCACCAGCAGAGCGTTTTCGGATCAGCCCCAGCATTTT.

This chain joins TRBV7-9 and TRBJ2-7; 8 positions match TRBD1. With 5 bases clipped from V and 2 bases from J, the junction kept 8 bases outside the gene matches. Germline CDR1 is SEHNR and CDR2 is FQNEAQ (reference sequence). The CDR3 length is 15 residues. CDR3 amino acids: CASSTGQGKTYEQYF. The CDR3 DNA sequence: TGTGCCAGCAGCACAGGACAGGGAAAAACCTACGAGCAGTACTTC.

The chain couples TRBV10-3 to TRBJ1-5, with TRBD1 identical over 9 bases. The V and J ends lost 6 bases and 1 base, in that order; junction bases with no gene match: 7. The CDR3 has 16 amino acids. Per the germline V gene, CDR1 is ENHRY and CDR2 is SYGVKD. The CDR3 DNA sequence: TGTGCCATCAGCCCACAGGGGGCCCAGAGCAATCAGCCCCAGCATTTT. This sequence encodes CAISPQGAQSNQPQHF.

V is TRBV27 and J is TRBJ2-7; 15 bases are shared with TRBD2. The CDR3 loop spans 17 amino acids. In germline, CDR1 is MNHEY, CDR2 SMNVEV (reference sequence). V lost 8 bases to trimming and J lost 3 bases; unmatched junction nucleotides: 11. In DNA, the CDR3 is TGTGCCAGCCGGAGAAGACCGGGACTAGCGGGGGGCTACGAGCAGTACTTC. Translating it yields CASRRRPGLAGGYEQYF.

In DNA, the CDR3 is TGTGCCAGCAGCGTAAGCTGGAGCTCCTACAATGAGCAGTTCTTC. Translation: CASSVSWSSYNEQFF. This chain joins TRBV9 and TRBJ2-1, with D hard to call. V was cut by 1 base and J by 0 bases, with 8 bases left in between. This CDR3 comprises 15 residues. From germline, CDR1 is SGDLS and CDR2 YYNGEE.

The gene calls are TRBV5-4 and TRBJ2-1; TRBD2 agrees at 9 bases. CDR3 length: 16 amino acids. V lost 4 bases, J lost 4 bases, and 9 bases stayed unmatched. The germline CDR1 and CDR2 sequences are SGHNT and YYREEE (reference sequence). The CDR3 region is CASSSGGLAGYNEQFF. DNA for the CDR3: TGTGCCAGCAGCAGCGGGGGGCTAGCGGGATACAATGAGCAGTTCTTC.

This sequence joins TRBV12-5 and TRBJ2-2; 11 bases fit TRBD1. The germline gives CDR1 LGHNT, CDR2 FRNRAP. The CDR3 is made up of 15 amino acids. J gave up 6 bases and V 7 bases, and 7 bases lay outside the gene matches. CDR3 nucleotide sequence: TGTGCTAGTGCCGGAGGACAGGGGGCCGCCGGGGAGCTGTTTTTT. This sequence encodes CASAGGQGAAGELFF. The variable domain in full, completed from reference TRBV12-5 and TRBJ2-2, reads DARVTQTPRHKVTEMGQEVTMRCQPILGHNTVFWYRQTMMQGLELLAYFRNRAPLDDSGMPKDRFSAEMPDATLATLKIQPSEPRDSAVYFCASAGGQGAAGELFFGEGSRLTVL.

This clone showed up just a few times. V gene TRBV9 combines with J gene TRBJ1-5, with TRBD1 matching over 9 bases. CDR1 SGDLS and CDR2 YYNGEE come from the germline V gene. The CDR3 loop spans 14 amino acids. V lost 5 bases to trimming and J lost 6 bases; unmatched junction nucleotides: 6. CDR3 nucleotides: TGTGCCAGCAGTGAGAACAGGGGGCCTCAGCCCCAGCATTTT. This gives the protein CASSENRGPQPQHF.

The V and J genes are TRBV10-3 and TRBJ1-1; D unresolved. The CDR3 totals 15 residues. The germline V gene encodes CDR1 ENHRY and CDR2 SYGVKD. V lost 10 bases and J 0 bases, leaving 18 bases between the germline ends. The CDR3 loop is CATKDGKLMNTEAFF. The CDR3 region has the DNA TGTGCCACTAAGGACGGAAAGCTAATGAACACTGAAGCTTTCTTT.

The rearrangement links TRBV28 to TRBJ2-3, with D unclear. Germline V gene lookup returns CDR1 MDHEN and CDR2 SYDVKM. Trimming shortened V by 2 bases and J by 1 base, and 7 bases separated the two germline ends. This CDR3 has 14 amino acids. DNA of the CDR3: TGTGCCAGCAGTTTAATGACTGGCACAGATACGCAGTATTTT. Protein product: CASSLMTGTDTQYF.

This rearrangement joins TRBV19 to TRBJ1-1, with TRBD1 as a possible D gene (6 bases). CDR3 length: 14 residues. Germline loops: CDR1 LNHDA, CDR2 SQIVND (reference sequence). V lost 4 bases to trimming and J lost 0 bases, with 9 bases between them. CDR3 protein: CASSRGRVNTEAFF. The CDR3 DNA reads TGTGCCAGTAGTAGGGGGCGGGTGAACACTGAAGCTTTCTTT.

This chain uses TRBV30 with TRBJ2-2; weak D call: TRBD1 (5 bases). The V gene lost 4 bases and the J gene lost 5 bases, with 17 bases spanning the gap. Germline V CDR1 and CDR2: GTSNPN, SVGIG (reference sequence). The CDR3 sequence is 15 residues long. DNA for the CDR3: TGTGCCTGGACCCCAGGTAGGGGTCGGACCGGGGAGCTGTTTTTT. Its protein product is CAWTPGRGRTGELFF.

V usage is TRBV28 and J usage is TRBJ1-1, with D uncertain. Between the trimmed V and J ends, which lost 7 bases and 1 base, there was a span of 4 bases. The CDR3 runs to 11 residues. Per germline, CDR1 MDHEN and CDR2 SYDVKM. The CDR3 DNA reads TGTGCCAGCACTTCGAACACTGAAGCTTTCTTT. Translation gives CASTSNTEAFF.

The chain uses TRBV5-6 and TRBJ2-7, with TRBD1 matching over 9 bases. This CDR3 is 15 amino acids long. V dropped 4 bases and J dropped 4; count of bases not matched to a gene: 9. The germline V gene encodes CDR1 SGHDT and CDR2 YYEEEE. This chain's CDR3 is CASSPYPDRGYEQYF. CDR3 in DNA: TGTGCCAGCAGCCCTTACCCGGACAGGGGTTACGAGCAGTACTTC.